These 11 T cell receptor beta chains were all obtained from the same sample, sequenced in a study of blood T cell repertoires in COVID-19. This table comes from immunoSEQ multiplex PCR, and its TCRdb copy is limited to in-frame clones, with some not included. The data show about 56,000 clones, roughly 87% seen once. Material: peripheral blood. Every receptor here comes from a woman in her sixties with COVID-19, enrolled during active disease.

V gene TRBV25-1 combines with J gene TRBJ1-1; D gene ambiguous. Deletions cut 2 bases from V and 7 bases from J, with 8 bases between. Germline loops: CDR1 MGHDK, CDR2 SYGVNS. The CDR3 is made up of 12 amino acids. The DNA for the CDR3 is TGTGCCAGCAGTGAAAGAGGGAATGAAGCTTTCTTT. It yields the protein CASSERGNEAFF.

CDR3 coding DNA: TGTGCCACCAGCAGAGATTTGGGGGGTCTAGGATACAATGAGCAGTTCTTC. Amino acid sequence: CATSRDLGGLGYNEQFF. This rearrangement joins TRBV15 to TRBJ2-1, with TRBD2 as a possible D gene (6 bases). V lost 0 bases and J 4 bases, leaving 16 bases between the germline ends. This CDR3 is 17 amino acids long. CDR1 is LNHNV, CDR2 YYDKDF, per germline (reference sequence).

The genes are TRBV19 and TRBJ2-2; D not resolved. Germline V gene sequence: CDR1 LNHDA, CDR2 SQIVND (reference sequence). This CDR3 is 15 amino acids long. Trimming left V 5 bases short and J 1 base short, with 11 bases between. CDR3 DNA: TGTGCCAGTAGTCCCCTTTCGGGGAACACCGGGGAGCTGTTTTTT. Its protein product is CASSPLSGNTGELFF.

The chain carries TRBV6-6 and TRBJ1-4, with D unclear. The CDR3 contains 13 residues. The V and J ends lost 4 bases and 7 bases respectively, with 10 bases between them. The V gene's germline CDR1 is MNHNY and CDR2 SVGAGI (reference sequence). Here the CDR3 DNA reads TGTGCCAGCAGTTCGCGGGAGGTTGAAAAACTGTTTTTT. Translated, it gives CASSSREVEKLFF.

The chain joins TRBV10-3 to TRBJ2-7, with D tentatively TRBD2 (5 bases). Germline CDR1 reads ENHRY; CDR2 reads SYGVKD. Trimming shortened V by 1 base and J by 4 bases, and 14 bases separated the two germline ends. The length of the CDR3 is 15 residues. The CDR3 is CAISEFGRLPYEQYF. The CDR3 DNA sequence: TGTGCCATCAGTGAGTTTGGCAGACTACCTTACGAGCAGTACTTC.

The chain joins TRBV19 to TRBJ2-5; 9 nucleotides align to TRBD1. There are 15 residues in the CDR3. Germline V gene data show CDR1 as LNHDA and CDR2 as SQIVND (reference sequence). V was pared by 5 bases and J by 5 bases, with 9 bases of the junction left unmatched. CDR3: CASSSNPGQGETQYF. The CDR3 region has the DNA TGTGCCAGTAGTTCCAACCCGGGACAGGGCGAGACCCAGTACTTC.

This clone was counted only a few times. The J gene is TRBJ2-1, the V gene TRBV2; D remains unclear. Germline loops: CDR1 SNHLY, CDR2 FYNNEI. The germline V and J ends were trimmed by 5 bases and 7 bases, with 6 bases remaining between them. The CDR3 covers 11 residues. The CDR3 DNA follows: TGTGCCAGCAGTCGGTATAATGAGCAGTTCTTC. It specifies CASSRYNEQFF.

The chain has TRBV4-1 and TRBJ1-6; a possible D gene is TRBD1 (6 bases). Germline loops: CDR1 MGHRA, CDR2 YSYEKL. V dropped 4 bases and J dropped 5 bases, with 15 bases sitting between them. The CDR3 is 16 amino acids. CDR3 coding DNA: TGCGCCAGCAGCCCTGACCCGGGACACAATAATTCACCCCTCCACTTT. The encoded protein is CASSPDPGHNNSPLHF.

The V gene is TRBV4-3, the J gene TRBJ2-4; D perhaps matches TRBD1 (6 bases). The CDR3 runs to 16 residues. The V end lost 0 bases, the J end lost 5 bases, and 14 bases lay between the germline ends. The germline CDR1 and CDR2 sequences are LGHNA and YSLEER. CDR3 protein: CASSQDTAQGQNIQYF. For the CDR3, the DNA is TGCGCCAGCAGCCAAGATACAGCGCAGGGGCAAAACATTCAGTACTTC.

CDR3 amino acids: CASTSGGVRGEQFF. The CDR3 nucleotides read TGTGCCAGCACATCGGGGGGAGTCCGGGGTGAGCAGTTCTTC. The chain links TRBV7-9 to TRBJ2-1; the match to TRBD2 covers 7 bases. The ends lost 7 bases at V and 9 bases at J; junction bases unmatched: 12. CDR3 length: 14 residues. CDR1 and CDR2 from the germline V gene are SEHNR and FQNEAQ (reference sequence).

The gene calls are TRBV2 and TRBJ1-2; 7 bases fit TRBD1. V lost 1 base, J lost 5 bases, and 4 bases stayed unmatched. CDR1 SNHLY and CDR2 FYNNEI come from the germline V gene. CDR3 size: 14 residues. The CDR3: CASSEVTGRYGYTF. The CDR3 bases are TGTGCCAGCAGTGAAGTGACAGGGCGATATGGCTACACCTTC.